This T cell receptor (beta chain) was recovered during a study of cytomegalovirus exposure and HLA in healthy donors. Amplification used 60 Vbeta primers and 13 Jbeta primers. This table comes from immunoSEQ multiplex PCR, and its TCRdb copy is limited to in-frame clones, with some not included. The data hold more than 90,000 clones, with approximately 70% observed a single time. CDR3 length: 13 amino acids. Germline CDR1 is MDHEN and CDR2 is SYDVKM. V lost 10 bases, J lost 3 bases, and 14 bases lay in between. The receptor was derived from a man aged 30-40 years in good health and CMV-seropositive. The chain combines TRBV28 with TRBJ2-3; D might be TRBD1 (5 bases). The specimen was PBMCs. CDR3 in DNA: TGTGCCACCATGGGGCAGATTACAGATACGCAGTATTTT. This translates into CATMGQITDTQYF.